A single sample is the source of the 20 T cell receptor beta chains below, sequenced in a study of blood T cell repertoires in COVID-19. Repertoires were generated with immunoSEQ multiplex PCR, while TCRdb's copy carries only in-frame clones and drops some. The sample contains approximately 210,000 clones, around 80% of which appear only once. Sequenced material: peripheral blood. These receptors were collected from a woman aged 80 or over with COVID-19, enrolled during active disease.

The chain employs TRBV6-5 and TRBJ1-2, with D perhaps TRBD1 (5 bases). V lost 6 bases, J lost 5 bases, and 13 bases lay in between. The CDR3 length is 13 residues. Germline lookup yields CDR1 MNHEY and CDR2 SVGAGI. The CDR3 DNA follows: TGTGCCAGCAGGGCCGGGACTCCATATGGCTACACCTTC. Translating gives CASRAGTPYGYTF.

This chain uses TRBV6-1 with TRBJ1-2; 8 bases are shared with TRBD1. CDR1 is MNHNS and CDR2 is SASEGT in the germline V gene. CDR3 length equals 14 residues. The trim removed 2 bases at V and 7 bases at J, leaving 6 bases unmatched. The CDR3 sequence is CASSESRQGFGYTF. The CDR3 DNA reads TGTGCCAGCAGTGAATCGAGACAGGGGTTTGGCTACACCTTC.

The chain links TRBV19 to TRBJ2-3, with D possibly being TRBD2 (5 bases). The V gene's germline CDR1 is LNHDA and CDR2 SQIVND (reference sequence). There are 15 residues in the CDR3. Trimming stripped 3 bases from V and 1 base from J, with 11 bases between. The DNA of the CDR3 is TGTGCCAGTAGTATTAAAGGACTTCGCACAGATACGCAGTATTTT. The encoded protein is CASSIKGLRTDTQYF.

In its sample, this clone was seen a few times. The CDR3 here is CASSIDRPSSYEQYV. The CDR3 nucleotides read TGCGCCAGCAGCATAGACAGGCCCTCGTCCTACGAGCAGTACGTC. This chain connects TRBV5-1 to TRBJ2-7; weak D call: TRBD1 (6 bases). CDR1 SGHRS and CDR2 YFSETQ come from the germline V gene. CDR3 length: 15 amino acids. With 4 bases removed from V and 1 base from J, the gap between germline ends came to 15 bases.

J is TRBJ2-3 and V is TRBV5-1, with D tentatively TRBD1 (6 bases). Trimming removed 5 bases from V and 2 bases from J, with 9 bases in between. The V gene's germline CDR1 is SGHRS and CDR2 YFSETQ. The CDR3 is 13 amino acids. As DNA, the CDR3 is TGCGCCAGCAGGACAGGAGACACAGATACGCAGTATTTT. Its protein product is CASRTGDTDTQYF.

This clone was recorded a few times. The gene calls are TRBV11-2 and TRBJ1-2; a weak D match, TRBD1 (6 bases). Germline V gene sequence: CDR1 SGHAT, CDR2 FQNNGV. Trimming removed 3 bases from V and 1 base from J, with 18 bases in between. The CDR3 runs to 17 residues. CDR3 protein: CASSFNSFTGNNYGYTF. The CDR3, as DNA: TGTGCCAGCAGCTTTAATAGTTTTACAGGGAATAACTATGGCTACACCTTC.

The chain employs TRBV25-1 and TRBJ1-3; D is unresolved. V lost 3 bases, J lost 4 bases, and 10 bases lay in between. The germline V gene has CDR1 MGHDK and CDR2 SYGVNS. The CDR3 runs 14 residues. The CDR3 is CASSDRTGGNTIYF. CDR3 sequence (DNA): TGTGCCAGCAGTGACCGGACTGGGGGAAACACCATATATTTT.

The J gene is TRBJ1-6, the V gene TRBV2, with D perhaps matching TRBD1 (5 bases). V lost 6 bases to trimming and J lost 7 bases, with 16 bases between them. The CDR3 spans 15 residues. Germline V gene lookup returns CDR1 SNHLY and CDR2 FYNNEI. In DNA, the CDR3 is TGTGCCAGCAGGCCACGTGGAGGGACCAATTCACCCCTCCACTTT. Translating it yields CASRPRGGTNSPLHF.

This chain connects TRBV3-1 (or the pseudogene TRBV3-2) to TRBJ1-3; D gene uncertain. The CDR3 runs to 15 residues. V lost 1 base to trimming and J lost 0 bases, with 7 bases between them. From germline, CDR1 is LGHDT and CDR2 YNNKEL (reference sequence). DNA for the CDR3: TGTGCCAGCAGCCAAGGAGAAATCTCTGGAAACACCATATATTTT. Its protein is CASSQGEISGNTIYF.

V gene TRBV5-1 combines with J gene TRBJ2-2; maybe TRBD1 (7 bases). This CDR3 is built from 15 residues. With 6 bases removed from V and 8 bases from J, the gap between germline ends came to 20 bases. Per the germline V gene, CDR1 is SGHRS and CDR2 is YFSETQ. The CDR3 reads CASTPSTGRSGELFF. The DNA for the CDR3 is TGCGCCAGCACTCCATCGACAGGGAGGAGTGGGGAGCTGTTTTTT.

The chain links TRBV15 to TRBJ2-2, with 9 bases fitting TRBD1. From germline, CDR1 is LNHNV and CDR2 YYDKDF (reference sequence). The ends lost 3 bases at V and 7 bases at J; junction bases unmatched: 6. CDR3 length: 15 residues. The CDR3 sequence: CATSRDRGNVGELFF. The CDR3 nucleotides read TGTGCCACCAGCAGGGACAGGGGCAACGTCGGGGAGCTGTTTTTT.

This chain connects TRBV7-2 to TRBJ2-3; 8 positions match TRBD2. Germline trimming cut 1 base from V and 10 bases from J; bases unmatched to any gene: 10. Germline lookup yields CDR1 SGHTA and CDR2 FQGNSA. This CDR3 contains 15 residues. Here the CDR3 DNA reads TGTGCCAGCAGCTTAGGCCGTCAGCGGGGGCAGGCGCAGTATTTT. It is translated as CASSLGRQRGQAQYF. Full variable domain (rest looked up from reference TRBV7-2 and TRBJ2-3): GAGVSQSPSNKVTEKGKDVELRCDPISGHTALYWYRQSLGQGLEFLIYFQGNSAPDKSGLPSDRFSAERTGGSVSTLTIQRTQQEDSAVYLCASSLGRQRGQAQYFGPGTRLTVL.

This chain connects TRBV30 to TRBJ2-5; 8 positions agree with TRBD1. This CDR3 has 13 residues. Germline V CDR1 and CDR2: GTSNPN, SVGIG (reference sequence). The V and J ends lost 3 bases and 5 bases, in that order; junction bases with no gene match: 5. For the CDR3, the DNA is TGTGCCTGGAGCCAGGGGGCGCCGGAGACCCAGTACTTC. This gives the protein CAWSQGAPETQYF.

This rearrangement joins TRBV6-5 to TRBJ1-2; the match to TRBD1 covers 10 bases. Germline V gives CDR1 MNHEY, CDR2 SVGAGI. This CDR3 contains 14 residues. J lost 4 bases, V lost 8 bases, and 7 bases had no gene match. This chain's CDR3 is CASGMTGGVYGYTF. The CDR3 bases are TGTGCCAGCGGGATGACAGGGGGCGTCTATGGCTACACCTTC.

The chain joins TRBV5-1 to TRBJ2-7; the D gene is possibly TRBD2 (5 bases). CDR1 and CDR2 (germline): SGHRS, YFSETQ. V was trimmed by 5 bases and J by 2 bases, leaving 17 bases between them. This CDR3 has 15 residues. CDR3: CASSSSGVSPYEQYF. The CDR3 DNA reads TGCGCCAGCAGTTCGTCCGGGGTTTCCCCCTACGAGCAGTACTTC.

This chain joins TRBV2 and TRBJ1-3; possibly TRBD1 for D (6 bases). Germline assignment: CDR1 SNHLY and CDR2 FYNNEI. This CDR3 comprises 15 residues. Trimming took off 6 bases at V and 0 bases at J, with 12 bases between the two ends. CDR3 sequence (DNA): TGTGCCAGCAGGGCAGGGGATTACTCTGGAAACACCATATATTTT. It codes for CASRAGDYSGNTIYF.

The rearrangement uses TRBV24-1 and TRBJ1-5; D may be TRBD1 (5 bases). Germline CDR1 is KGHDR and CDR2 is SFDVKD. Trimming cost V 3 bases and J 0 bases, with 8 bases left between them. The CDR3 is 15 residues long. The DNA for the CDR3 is TGTGCCACCAGTGATCAGGGTCTTAGCAATCAGCCCCAGCATTTT. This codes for CATSDQGLSNQPQHF.

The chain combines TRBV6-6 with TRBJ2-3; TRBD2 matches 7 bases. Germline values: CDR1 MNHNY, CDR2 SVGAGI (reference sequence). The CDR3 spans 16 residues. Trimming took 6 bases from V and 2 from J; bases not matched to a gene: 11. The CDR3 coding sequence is TGTGCCAGCAGATCGCCGGGACTAATCCCCACAGATACGCAGTATTTT. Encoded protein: CASRSPGLIPTDTQYF.

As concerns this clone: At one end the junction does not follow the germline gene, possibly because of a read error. This CDR3 reads CASSATSGGEDRF. CDR3 nucleotides: TGTGCCAGCAGCGCTACTAGCGGGGGGGAGGATAGGTTC. The genes are TRBV6-5 and TRBJ2-7, with TRBD2 identical over 13 bases. CDR1 and CDR2 (germline): MNHEY, SVGAGI. There are 13 residues in the CDR3.

This CDR3 is CAISERGYEQYF. DNA for the CDR3: TGTGCCATCAGTGAGCGGGGTTACGAGCAGTACTTC. The V gene is TRBV10-3, the J gene TRBJ2-7, with D possibly matching TRBD2 (5 bases). CDR1 ENHRY and CDR2 SYGVKD come from the germline V gene. V lost 2 bases and J lost 4, with 6 bases in between. The CDR3 contains 12 residues.